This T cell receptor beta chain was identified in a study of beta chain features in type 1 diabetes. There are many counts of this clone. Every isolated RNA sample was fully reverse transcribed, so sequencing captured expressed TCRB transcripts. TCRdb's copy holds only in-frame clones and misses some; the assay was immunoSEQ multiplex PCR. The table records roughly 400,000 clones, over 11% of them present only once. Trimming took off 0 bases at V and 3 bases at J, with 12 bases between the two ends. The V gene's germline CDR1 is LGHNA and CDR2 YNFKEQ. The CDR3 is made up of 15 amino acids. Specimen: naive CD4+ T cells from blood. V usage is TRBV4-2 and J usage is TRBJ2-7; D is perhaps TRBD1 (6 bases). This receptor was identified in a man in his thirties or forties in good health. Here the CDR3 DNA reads TGTGCCAGCAGCCAAGATCTTGGACAGTTCTACGAGCAGTACGTC. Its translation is CASSQDLGQFYEQYV.